This T cell receptor (beta chain) was captured by sequencing in a study of Ad26.COV2.S vaccination and SARS-CoV-2 variants. Across the study: Once, or twice with 56 days between doses, Ad26.COV2.S was given intramuscularly. Study-wide points: TCR breadth and depth analyses may have underestimated total T cell responses.

Points on this clone: The antigen is not known.

The repertoire was sequenced with immunoSEQ multiplex PCR; TCRdb's copy has only in-frame clones and lacks some. The sample has roughly 680,000 clones; roughly 90% are singletons. Treatment meaning: roughly 20 received Ad26.COV2.S at low or high dose, single or two shots; 5 received placebo; per-sample allocation not given. Sampling occurred on day 63 after the first vaccine or placebo injection. The donor was a Boston adult aged 18-55 years. The vaccine antigen was prefusion-stabilized Wuhan SARS-CoV-2 spike. CDR3 length: 13 residues. Germline assignment: CDR1 SGHRS and CDR2 YFSETQ. Trimming removed 4 bases at V and 10 bases at J, with 12 bases between.

This clonotype originated in a person aged 18-60 years who received the Ad26.COV2.S COVID-19 vaccine or a placebo. The sample consisted of peripheral blood, taken in a trial of Ad26.COV2.S vaccine versus placebo. The chain recombines TRBV5-1 with TRBJ1-6; D ambiguous. The CDR3 region is CASSLESYSPLHF. In DNA, the CDR3 is TGCGCCAGCAGCCTCGAATCCTACTCACCCCTCCACTTT.